The clone carrying this T cell receptor (beta chain) was seen once. Its matching antigen is unknown. The primer mix had 60 Vbeta and 13 Jbeta primers. TCRdb keeps only in-frame clones here, not all; method: immunoSEQ multiplex PCR. Of approximately 170,000 clones listed, around three quarters are singletons. This sample was included in a study of cytomegalovirus exposure and HLA in healthy donors. Study-wide points: The study had only CMV serostatus as immune exposure information.

The source is a middle-aged man in good health and CMV-seronegative. The sequenced material came from PBMCs.

The CDR3, as DNA: TGTGCCAGCAGTCCTTTCGGGAACTACGAGCAGTACTTC. This encodes CASSPFGNYEQYF. The gene calls are TRBV6-5 and TRBJ2-7, with D maybe TRBD2 (5 bases). Germline V gene lookup returns CDR1 MNHEY and CDR2 SVGAGI. This CDR3 has 13 amino acids. V lost 5 bases and J 3 bases, leaving 11 bases between the germline ends.